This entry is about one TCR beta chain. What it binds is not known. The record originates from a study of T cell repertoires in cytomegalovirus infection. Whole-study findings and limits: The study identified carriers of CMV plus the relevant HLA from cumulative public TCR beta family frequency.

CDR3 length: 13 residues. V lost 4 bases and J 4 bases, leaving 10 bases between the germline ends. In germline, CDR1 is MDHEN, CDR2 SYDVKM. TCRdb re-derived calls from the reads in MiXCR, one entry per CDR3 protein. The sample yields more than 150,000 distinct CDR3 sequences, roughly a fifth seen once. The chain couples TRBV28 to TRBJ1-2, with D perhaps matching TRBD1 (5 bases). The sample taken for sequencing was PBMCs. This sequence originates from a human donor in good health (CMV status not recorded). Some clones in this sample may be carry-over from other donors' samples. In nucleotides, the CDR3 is TGTGCCAGCAGTTCTCTAGGGACCTATGGCTACACCTTC. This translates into CASSSLGTYGYTF.